One T cell receptor beta chain is described in this entry. The specificity of this receptor is unknown. It has no much larger one-base neighbor in the sample; base qualities were not kept. The entry originates in a study of blood T cell repertoires in COVID-19 (dated by TCRdb to about 2020). Some background on the complete study: Collaborator samples came from the United States, Italy and Spain and covered acute and convalescent phases of COVID-19. The prospective study material was composed of cDNA or gDNA derived from T cells, B-cell-depleted T cells, or PBMCs. The dataset comprised deeply sampled blood TCRbeta repertoires from subjects exposed to, actively infected with, or recovered from COVID-19. The repertoires were released in a freely available public database intended as a resource for research on the immune response to SARS-CoV-2. The samples were drawn from the first 160 participants of the ongoing ImmuneRACE study and from 1,254 subjects provided by 6 global collaborators. Nearly every sample came with metadata listing a de-identified subject ID, COVID-19 status, age in years and sex. Where available, HLA class I and class II types were taken from metadata supplied by the sample provider and were not determined by assay-based typing.

General conclusions and limits of the study: How much clinical and demographic metadata was included differed by source and by participant, and the metadata was provided uncurated.

TCRbeta CDR3 regions were amplified from genomic DNA by means of the immunoSEQ Assay, a bias-controlled multiplex PCR. On the authors' methods: The number of nucleated cells in each sample was estimated by amplification of reference gene primers within the assay. To quantify the absolute abundance of each unique TCRbeta CDR3 rearrangement, sequence reads were collapsed and filtered. For each sample, productive Simpson clonality was calculated as the square root of Simpson's diversity index across productive rearrangements. TCRdb mirrors the immuneACCESS table, restricted to in-frame sequences. Some clones are absent from its copies; in checked studies, under half trace to an unresolved V gene, and the reason for the others is unknown. That table is the source of V, J and clone size, and D and trimming were worked out from the DNA. This sample holds a few hundred thousand clones; 90% were observed only once. The ten biggest clones cover less than 3.5% of the sample.

In Seattle, one collaborating source enrolled patients while the infection was active and tracked those patients longitudinally over the course of disease. Collaborating institutions collected whole blood in K2EDTA tubes following their own protocols. Collaborator samples were shipped for TCRbeta analysis as frozen whole blood, isolated PBMCs, or DNA extracted from either sample type. The CDR3 holds 16 amino acids from the cysteine to the phenylalanine. The only DNA kept is the CDR3, 48 bases in frame from the first base. V is reduced by 4 bases and J by 0 bases, leaving a spacing of 15 bases between them. CDR1 and CDR2, looked up from the germline V gene, are MGHRA and YSYEKL.

The source is a woman in her 30s with COVID-19, enrolled during active disease. The sequencing input was peripheral blood. The sequence is built from TRBV4-1 and TRBJ1-1, with the D gene not confidently named. The CDR3 in this case is CASSPSGGPLNTEAFF. The sequenced DNA: TGCGCCAGCAGCCCATCAGGAGGTCCCCTGAACACTGAAGCTTTCTTT.